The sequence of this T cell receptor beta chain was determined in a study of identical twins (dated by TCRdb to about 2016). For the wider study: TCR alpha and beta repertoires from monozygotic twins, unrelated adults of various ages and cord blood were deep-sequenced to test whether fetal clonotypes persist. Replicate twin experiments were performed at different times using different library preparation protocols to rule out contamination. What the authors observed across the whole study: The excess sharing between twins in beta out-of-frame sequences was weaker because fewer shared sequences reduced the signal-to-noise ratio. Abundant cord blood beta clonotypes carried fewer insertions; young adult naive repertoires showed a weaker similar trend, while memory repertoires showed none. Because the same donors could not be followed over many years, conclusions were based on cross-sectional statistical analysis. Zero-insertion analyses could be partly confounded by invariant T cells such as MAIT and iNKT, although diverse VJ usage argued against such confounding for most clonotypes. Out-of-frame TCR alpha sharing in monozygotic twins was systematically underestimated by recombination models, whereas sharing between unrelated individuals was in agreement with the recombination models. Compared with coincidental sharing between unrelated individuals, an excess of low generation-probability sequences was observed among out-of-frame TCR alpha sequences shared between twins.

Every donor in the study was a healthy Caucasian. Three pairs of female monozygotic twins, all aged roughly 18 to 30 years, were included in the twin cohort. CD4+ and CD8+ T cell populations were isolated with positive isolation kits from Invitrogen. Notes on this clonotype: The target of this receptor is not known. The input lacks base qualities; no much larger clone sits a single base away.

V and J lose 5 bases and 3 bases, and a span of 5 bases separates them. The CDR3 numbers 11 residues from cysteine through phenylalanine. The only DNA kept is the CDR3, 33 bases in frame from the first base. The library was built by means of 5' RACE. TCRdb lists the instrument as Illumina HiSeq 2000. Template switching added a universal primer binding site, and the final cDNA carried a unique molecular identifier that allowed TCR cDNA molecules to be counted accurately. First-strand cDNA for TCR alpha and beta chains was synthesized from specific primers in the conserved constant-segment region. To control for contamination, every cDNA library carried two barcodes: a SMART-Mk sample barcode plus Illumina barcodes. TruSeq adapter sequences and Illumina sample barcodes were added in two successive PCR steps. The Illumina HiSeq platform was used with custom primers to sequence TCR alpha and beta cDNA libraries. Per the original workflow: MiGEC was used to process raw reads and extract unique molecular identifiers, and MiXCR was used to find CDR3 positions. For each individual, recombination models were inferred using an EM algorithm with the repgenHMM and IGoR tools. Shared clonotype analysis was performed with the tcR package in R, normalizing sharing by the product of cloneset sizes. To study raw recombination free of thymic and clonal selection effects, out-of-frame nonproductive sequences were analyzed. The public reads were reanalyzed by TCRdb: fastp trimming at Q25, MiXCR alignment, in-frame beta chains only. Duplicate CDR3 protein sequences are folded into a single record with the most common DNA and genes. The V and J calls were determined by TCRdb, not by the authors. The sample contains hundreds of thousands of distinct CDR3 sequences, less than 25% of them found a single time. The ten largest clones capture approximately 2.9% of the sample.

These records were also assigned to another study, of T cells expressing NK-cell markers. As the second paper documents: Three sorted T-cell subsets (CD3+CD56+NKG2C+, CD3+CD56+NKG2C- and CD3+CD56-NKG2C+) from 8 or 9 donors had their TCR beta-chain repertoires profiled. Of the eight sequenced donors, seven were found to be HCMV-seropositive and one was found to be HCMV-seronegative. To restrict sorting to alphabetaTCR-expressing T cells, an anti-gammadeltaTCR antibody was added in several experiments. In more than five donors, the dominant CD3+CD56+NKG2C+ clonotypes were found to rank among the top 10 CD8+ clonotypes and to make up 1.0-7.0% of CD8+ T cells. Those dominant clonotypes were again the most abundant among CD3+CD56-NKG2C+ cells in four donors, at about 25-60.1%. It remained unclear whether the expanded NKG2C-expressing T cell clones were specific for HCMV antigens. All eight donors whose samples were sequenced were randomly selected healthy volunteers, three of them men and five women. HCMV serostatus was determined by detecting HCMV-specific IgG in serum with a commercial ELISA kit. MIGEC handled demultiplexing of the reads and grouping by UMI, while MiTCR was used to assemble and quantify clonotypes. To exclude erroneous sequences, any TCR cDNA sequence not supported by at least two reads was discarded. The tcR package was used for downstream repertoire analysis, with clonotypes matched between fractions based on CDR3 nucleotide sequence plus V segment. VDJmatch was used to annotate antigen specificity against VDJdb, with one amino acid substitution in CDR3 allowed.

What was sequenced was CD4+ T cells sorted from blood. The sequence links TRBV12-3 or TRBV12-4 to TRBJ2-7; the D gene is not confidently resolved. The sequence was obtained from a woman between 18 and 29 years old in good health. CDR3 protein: CASSTYYEQYF. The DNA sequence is TGTGCCAGCAGTACCTACTACGAGCAGTACTTC.